This TCR beta chain was sequenced for a study of pediatric ulcerative colitis. Study-level results: In rectum, acute severe colitis had expanded clones and less diversity.

Trimming cost V 0 bases and J 1 base, with 1 base left between them. CDR3 length: 13 residues. CDR1 and CDR2 from the germline V gene are LNHDA and SQIVND (reference sequence). Controls: normal colonoscopy findings, no IBD within the following year. Produced via immunoSEQ multiplex PCR; TCRdb's table is partial and in-frame only. This sample has 57,000 or so clones, with 80% to 90% found just once. As to this clone: The target antigen is unknown.

This rearrangement joins TRBV19 to TRBJ1-5; D gene uncertain. This TCR came from a boy aged 5-17 years who was a control in a study of pediatric ulcerative colitis. Sequenced sample: blood. CDR3 nucleotide sequence: TGTGCCAGTAGTATAGAAAGCAATCAGCCCCAGCATTTT. Protein product: CASSIESNQPQHF.